This T cell receptor beta chain was obtained from a study of human T cells and chemical hapten exposure. Study at large: Doses of diphenylcyclopropenone went to the patients' scalps weekly throughout the approximately 25-week study. Study observations and caveats: Significantly greater numbers of large CDR3 similarity clusters came from expanded TCRs than from controls.

The time point denotes: pre-sensitization, week 0. Stated treatment: therapeutic diphenylcyclopropenone sensitization with weekly scalp DPC. Via MiXCR, TCRdb re-called the RACE reads, giving one row per CDR3 protein. The sample holds roughly 81,000 distinct CDR3 sequences, over 6.5% seen once. V was shortened by 10 bases and J by 3 bases, with 10 bases between the two germline ends. CDR1 is MDHEN, CDR2 SYDVKM, per germline. The CDR3 spans 12 residues. This clonotype appeared many times. Its antigen is still unknown. The sequenced sample was whole blood, obtained in connection with sensitization to the hapten diphenylcyclopropenone (DPC). This TCR came from a man in his forties or fifties with alopecia areata. Some clones in this sample may be carry-over from other donors' samples. The chain couples TRBV28 to TRBJ2-1, with D possibly matching TRBD1 (6 bases). CDR3 DNA: TGTGCCACCTACAGGGACTACAATGAGCAGTTCTTC. This translates into CATYRDYNEQFF.